This T cell receptor beta chain was obtained from a study of blood T cell repertoires in COVID-19. Some clones are missing from TCRdb's copy, which holds only in-frame ones; the method was immunoSEQ multiplex PCR. In the table there are 200,000 to 300,000 clones, about nine tenths of which are singletons. V was shortened by 1 base and J by 8 bases, with 17 bases between the two germline ends. CDR3 length equals 15 residues. Germline CDR1 reads KGHSH; CDR2 reads LQKENI. The source is a woman in her 40s with acute or convalescent COVID-19. The chain links TRBV18 to TRBJ1-2; D unclear. Sequenced material: peripheral blood. This CDR3 reads CASSPRGLGLEGYTF. As DNA, the CDR3 is TGTGCCAGCTCACCACGTGGGCTGGGTCTCGAGGGCTACACCTTC.